These 22 T cell receptor beta chains share one sample of origin, sequenced in a study of T-cell memory formation after mild COVID-19. TCRdb analysed the 5' RACE reads with MiXCR anew, one entry per CDR3 protein. The sample lists about 450,000 distinct CDR3 sequences; 23% were seen once. Sequencing used PBMCs or a T cell subset sorted from them (not recorded which). The origin of the receptors is an adult woman who had mild COVID-19 (a few samples of this study predate the infection). Cell type and time point are not known.

The V call is TRBV15, the J call TRBJ2-1, with 7 bases that match TRBD2. The CDR3 is 14 amino acids. Germline CDR1 LNHNV, CDR2 YYDKDF (reference sequence). V shed 3 bases and J 8 bases; nucleotides not matched to a gene: 7. The CDR3 loop reads CATSSLGSGDEQFF. The CDR3 coding sequence is TGTGCCACCAGCAGCTTGGGGAGCGGGGATGAGCAGTTCTTC.

V and J are TRBV6-5 and TRBJ2-7, with D uncertain. Germline V lookup: CDR1 MNHEY, CDR2 SVGAGI. Trimming shortened V by 0 bases and J by 5 bases, and 5 bases separated the two germline ends. The CDR3 is 12 amino acids. CDR3 nucleotides: TGTGCCAGCAGTTACTCGCGAGACGAGCAGTACTTC. This codes for CASSYSRDEQYF.

This clonotype was seen more than once but under ten times. This chain uses TRBV11-3 with TRBJ2-7, with 8 bases matching TRBD1. The CDR3 length is 15 residues. CDR1 and CDR2 from the germline V gene are SGHNT and YENEEA. J was trimmed by 0 bases and V by 5 bases; bases with no gene match: 6. The chain's CDR3 is CASSPEDRASYEQYF. DNA for the CDR3: TGTGCCAGCAGCCCAGAGGACAGGGCCTCCTACGAGCAGTACTTC.

This clonotype turned up a few times. The gene calls are TRBV20-1 and TRBJ2-5, with D unresolved. Germline loops: CDR1 DFQATT, CDR2 SNEGSKA (reference sequence). Between the trimmed V and J ends, which lost 6 bases and 5 bases, there was a span of 10 bases. The CDR3 has 11 amino acids. CDR3: CSARITETQYF. The CDR3 coding sequence is TGCAGTGCCCGAATAACGGAGACCCAGTACTTC.

There are a few counts of this clonotype. The gene calls are TRBV3-1 and TRBJ2-7; D remains unclear. The CDR3 contains 16 residues. In germline, CDR1 is LGHDT, CDR2 YNNKEL (reference sequence). V gave up 3 bases and J gave up 3 bases, with 18 bases separating them. The CDR3 loop is CASSHLPGPELYEQYF. The CDR3 coding sequence is TGTGCCAGCAGCCATCTCCCTGGACCCGAGCTCTACGAGCAGTACTTC.

This clonotype was detected ten times or more. V is TRBV24-1 and J is TRBJ2-7; 7 nucleotides match TRBD1. Germline trimming cut 4 bases from V and 6 bases from J; bases unmatched to any gene: 11. Germline CDR1 KGHDR, CDR2 SFDVKD. The CDR3 runs to 15 residues. The CDR3 DNA is TGTGCCACCAGTGACCCTTCGACAGGGAACCGCGAGCAGTACTTC. Its translation: CATSDPSTGNREQYF.

This clonotype was recorded many times. This chain links TRBV27 with TRBJ2-1; 11 positions match TRBD2. Losses at the gene ends were 3 bases for V and 6 bases for J; bases not matched to a gene: 4. Germline assignment: CDR1 MNHEY and CDR2 SMNVEV (reference sequence). This CDR3 contains 15 residues. CDR3 coding DNA: TGTGCCAGCAGTTTTAGCGGGGGGGCGAGCAATGAGCAGTTCTTC. Protein: CASSFSGGASNEQFF.

This clonotype was seen more than once but under ten times. The V gene is TRBV5-1, the J gene TRBJ2-3; possible D gene TRBD1, 6 bases. The ends were cut back, 0 bases at V and 5 bases at J, with 13 bases in the middle. Germline values: CDR1 SGHRS, CDR2 YFSETQ. This CDR3 has 15 residues. This CDR3 reads CASSLVVQGQDTQYF. The CDR3 DNA reads TGCGCCAGCAGCTTGGTTGTACAGGGTCAAGATACGCAGTATTTT.

V gene TRBV28 combines with J gene TRBJ1-1, with TRBD1 matching over 9 bases. Germline assignment: CDR1 MDHEN and CDR2 SYDVKM. Trimming cost V 6 bases and J 3 bases; bases outside gene matches: 8. The CDR3 is 15 amino acids. The CDR3 loop reads CASSVTGGLDTEAFF. In DNA form, the CDR3 reads TGTGCCAGCAGCGTAACAGGGGGCCTGGACACTGAAGCTTTCTTT.

This chain uses TRBV12-3 or TRBV12-4 with TRBJ2-2, with D hard to call. This CDR3 comprises 15 residues. V was trimmed by 7 bases and J by 4 bases, leaving 16 bases between them. The CDR3 protein is CASTWTSSPTGELFF. The DNA of the CDR3 is TGTGCCAGCACCTGGACCAGCAGCCCCACCGGGGAGCTGTTTTTT.

This clonotype has just a few counts. The chain uses TRBV6-5 and TRBJ2-2, with 8 bases aligning to TRBD2. Unmatched junction bases numbered 12, after V lost 8 bases and J lost 4 bases. Per the germline V gene, CDR1 is MNHEY and CDR2 is SVGAGI. The CDR3 has 16 residues. In DNA form, the CDR3 reads TGTGCCAGCGGAAAAGGAGCGGGGGCTATCACCGGGGAGCTGTTTTTT. Translation gives CASGKGAGAITGELFF.

The chain is built from TRBV12-5 and TRBJ2-7; no clear D gene. The CDR3 consists of 14 residues. V lost 0 bases to trimming and J lost 0 bases, with 6 bases between them. Germline loops: CDR1 LGHNT, CDR2 FRNRAP. CDR3 protein: CASGLVPSSYEQYF. DNA for the CDR3: TGTGCTAGTGGTTTGGTCCCAAGCTCCTACGAGCAGTACTTC.

This clonotype has just a few counts. CDR3 bases: TGTGCCAGCAAACATCGGACAGGGAAGTCCTACGAGCAGTACTTC. It specifies CASKHRTGKSYEQYF. This sequence joins TRBV6-5 and TRBJ2-7; TRBD1 aligns across 8 bases. The J segment lost 1 base and the V segment lost 7 bases, leaving 9 bases of the junction unmatched. The CDR3 totals 15 residues. Germline CDR1 and CDR2: MNHEY and SVGAGI.

This clonotype appeared a few times. The V gene is TRBV12-3 or TRBV12-4, the J gene TRBJ1-5; TRBD1 might be the D (5 bases). Trimming left V 5 bases short and J 3 bases short, with 8 bases between. CDR3 length: 13 amino acids. CDR3 region: CASSGHLNQPQHF. The CDR3 nucleotides are TGTGCCAGCAGTGGACACCTCAATCAGCCCCAGCATTTT.

The V call is TRBV25-1, the J call TRBJ1-2, with D possibly being TRBD1 (5 bases). There are 14 residues in the CDR3. Germline loops: CDR1 MGHDK, CDR2 SYGVNS. Trimming cost V 3 bases and J 7 bases, with 15 bases left between them. This chain's CDR3 is CASSDGQGPRGYTF. CDR3 DNA sequence: TGTGCCAGCAGTGATGGCCAGGGCCCCCGTGGCTACACCTTC.

This clonotype occurred many times. The CDR3 DNA follows: TGCAGCGCCGGAACGCAGGGCTTGGTGGATACGCAGTATTTT. Translation gives CSAGTQGLVDTQYF. V gene TRBV29-1 combines with J gene TRBJ2-3; the D gene is possibly TRBD1 (5 bases). Germline lookup yields CDR1 SQVTM and CDR2 ANQGSEA. The CDR3 runs 14 residues. Trimming took off 7 bases at V and 6 bases at J, with 20 bases between the two ends.

The genes are TRBV9 and TRBJ2-5, with D possibly called TRBD1 or TRBD2 (6 bases each). The CDR3 is 14 amino acids. CDR1 is SGDLS, CDR2 YYNGEE, per germline. V lost 4 bases to trimming and J lost 3 bases, with 13 bases between them. As DNA, the CDR3 is TGTGCCAGCAGCAGGGGGGCAGCCAAAGAGACCCAGTACTTC. Its translation is CASSRGAAKETQYF.

This chain uses TRBV7-9 with TRBJ1-5; 7 bases fit TRBD1. J lost 5 bases, V lost 5 bases, and 3 bases had no gene match. The CDR3 consists of 13 residues. Looked up from germline, CDR1 is SEHNR and CDR2 is FQNEAQ (reference sequence). The DNA of the CDR3 is TGTGCCAGCAGCGGACAGGCGTATCAGCCCCAGCATTTT. Protein product: CASSGQAYQPQHF.

The chain couples TRBV9 to TRBJ2-1; 9 bases map to TRBD2. Losses at the gene ends were 0 bases for V and 6 bases for J; bases not matched to a gene: 7. In germline, CDR1 is SGDLS, CDR2 YYNGEE. The CDR3 consists of 16 residues. Here the CDR3 reads CASSVGGLAPSNEQFF. DNA for the CDR3: TGTGCCAGCAGCGTAGGGGGACTAGCCCCTTCCAATGAGCAGTTCTTC.

There are many counts of this clonotype. The chain combines TRBV7-8 with TRBJ2-7, with TRBD1 identical over 10 bases. Trimming at V came to 6 bases and at J to 4 bases, leaving 6 bases not matched to a gene. This CDR3 spans 14 amino acids. Looked up from germline, CDR1 is SGHVS and CDR2 is FQNEAQ. The CDR3 DNA is TGTGCCAGCAGTTCCCGGGACAGGGGATACGAGCAGTACTTC. It codes for CASSSRDRGYEQYF.

A few counts support this clonotype. V is TRBV5-6 and J is TRBJ2-7, with D uncertain. Germline V gives CDR1 SGHDT, CDR2 YYEEEE. V was clipped by 0 bases and J by 5 bases, with 9 bases between them. The CDR3 sequence is 13 residues long. CDR3: CASSLAWAHEQYF. As DNA, the CDR3 is TGTGCCAGCAGCTTGGCCTGGGCCCACGAGCAGTACTTC. Complete variable domain (other parts from reference TRBV5-6 and TRBJ2-7): DAGVTQSPTHLIKTRGQQVTLRCSPKSGHDTVSWYQQALGQGPQFIFQYYEEEERQRGNFPDRFSGHQFPNYSSELNVNALLLGDSALYLCASSLAWAHEQYFGPGTRLTVT.

The sample holds a few counts of this clonotype. V is TRBV3-1 and J is TRBJ2-4; D may be TRBD2 (6 bases). The germline V and J ends were trimmed by 3 bases and 0 bases, with 9 bases remaining between them. Germline-derived CDR1 and CDR2 are LGHDT and YNNKEL (reference sequence). The CDR3 has 15 amino acids. CDR3 coding DNA: TGTGCCAGCAGCCACGGAGGGCCAGCCAAAAACATTCAGTACTTC. Its protein is CASSHGGPAKNIQYF.